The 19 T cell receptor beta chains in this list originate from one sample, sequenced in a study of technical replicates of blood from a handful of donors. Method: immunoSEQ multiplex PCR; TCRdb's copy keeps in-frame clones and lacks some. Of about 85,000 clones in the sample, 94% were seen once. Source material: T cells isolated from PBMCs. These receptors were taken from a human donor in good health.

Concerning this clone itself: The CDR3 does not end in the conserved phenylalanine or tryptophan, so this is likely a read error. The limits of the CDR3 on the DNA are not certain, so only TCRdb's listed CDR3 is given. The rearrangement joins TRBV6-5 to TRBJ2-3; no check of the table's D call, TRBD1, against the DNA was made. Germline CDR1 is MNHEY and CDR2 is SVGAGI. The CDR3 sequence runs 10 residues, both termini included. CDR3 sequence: CASGYGQIRI.

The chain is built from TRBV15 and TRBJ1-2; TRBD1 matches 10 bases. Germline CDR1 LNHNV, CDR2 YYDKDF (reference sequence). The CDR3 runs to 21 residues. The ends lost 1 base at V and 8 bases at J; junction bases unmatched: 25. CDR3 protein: CATSRARVSGTGEIGRSGYTF. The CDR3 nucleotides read TGTGCCACCAGCAGAGCCCGCGTCTCCGGGACAGGGGAGATAGGTCGTTCCGGCTACACCTTC. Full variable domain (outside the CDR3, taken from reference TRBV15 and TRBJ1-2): DAMVIQNPRYQVTQFGKPVTLSCSQTLNHNVMYWYQQKSSQAPKLLFHYYDKDFNNEADTPDNFQSRRPNTSFCFLDIRSPGLGDTAMYLCATSRARVSGTGEIGRSGYTFGSGTRLTVV.

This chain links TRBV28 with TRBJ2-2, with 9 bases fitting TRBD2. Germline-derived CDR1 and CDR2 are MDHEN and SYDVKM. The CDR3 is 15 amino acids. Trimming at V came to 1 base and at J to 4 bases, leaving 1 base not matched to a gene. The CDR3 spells CASSLLAGATGELFF. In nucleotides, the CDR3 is TGTGCCAGCAGTTTATTAGCGGGGGCCACCGGGGAGCTGTTTTTT. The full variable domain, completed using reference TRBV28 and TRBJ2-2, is DVKVTQSSRYLVKRTGEKVFLECVQDMDHENMFWYRQDPGLGLRLIYFSYDVKMKEKGDIPEGYSVSREKKERFSLILESASTNQTSMYLCASSLLAGATGELFFGEGSRLTVL.

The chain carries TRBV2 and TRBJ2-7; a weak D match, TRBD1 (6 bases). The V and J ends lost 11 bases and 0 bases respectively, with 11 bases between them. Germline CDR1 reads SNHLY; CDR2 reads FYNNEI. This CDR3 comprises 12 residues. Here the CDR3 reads CAGDTHSYEQYF. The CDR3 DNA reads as TGTGCCGGGGACACCCACTCCTACGAGCAGTACTTC.

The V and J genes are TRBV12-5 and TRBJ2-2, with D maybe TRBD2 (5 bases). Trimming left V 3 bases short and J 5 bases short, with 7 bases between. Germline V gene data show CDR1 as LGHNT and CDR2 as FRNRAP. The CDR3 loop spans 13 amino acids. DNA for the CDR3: TGTGCTAGTGGTTTACCGGGGACCGGGGAGCTGTTTTTT. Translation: CASGLPGTGELFF. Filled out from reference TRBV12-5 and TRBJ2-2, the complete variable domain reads DARVTQTPRHKVTEMGQEVTMRCQPILGHNTVFWYRQTMMQGLELLAYFRNRAPLDDSGMPKDRFSAEMPDATLATLKIQPSEPRDSAVYFCASGLPGTGELFFGEGSRLTVL.

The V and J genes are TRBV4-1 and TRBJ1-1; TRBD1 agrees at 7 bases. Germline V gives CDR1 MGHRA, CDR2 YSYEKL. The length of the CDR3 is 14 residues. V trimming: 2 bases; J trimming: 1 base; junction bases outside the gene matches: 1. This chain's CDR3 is CASSQRTGNTEAFF. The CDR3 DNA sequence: TGCGCCAGCAGCCAAAGGACAGGGAACACTGAAGCTTTCTTT.

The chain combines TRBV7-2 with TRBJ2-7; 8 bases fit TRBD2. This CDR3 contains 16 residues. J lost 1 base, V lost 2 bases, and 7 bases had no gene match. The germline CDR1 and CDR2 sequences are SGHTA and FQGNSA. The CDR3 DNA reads TGTGCCAGCAGCTTATCTTTTACTAGCGGTTCCTACGAGCAGTACTTC. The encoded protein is CASSLSFTSGSYEQYF.

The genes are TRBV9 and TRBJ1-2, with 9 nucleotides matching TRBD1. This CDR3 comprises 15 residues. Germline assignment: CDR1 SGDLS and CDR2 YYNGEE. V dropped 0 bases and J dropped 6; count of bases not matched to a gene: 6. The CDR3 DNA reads TGTGCCAGCAGCGTAGACGACAGGGGGAACGATGGCTACACCTTC. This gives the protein CASSVDDRGNDGYTF.

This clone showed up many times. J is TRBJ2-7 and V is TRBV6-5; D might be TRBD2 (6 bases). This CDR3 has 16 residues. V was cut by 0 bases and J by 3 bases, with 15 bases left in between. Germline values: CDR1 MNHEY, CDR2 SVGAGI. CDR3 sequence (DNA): TGTGCCAGCAGTTACTCGATTCGGGACTTCAACTACGAGCAGTACTTC. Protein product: CASSYSIRDFNYEQYF.

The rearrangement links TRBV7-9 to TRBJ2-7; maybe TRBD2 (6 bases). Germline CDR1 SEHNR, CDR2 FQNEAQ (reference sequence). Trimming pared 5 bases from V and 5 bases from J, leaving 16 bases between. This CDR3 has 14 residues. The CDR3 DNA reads TGTGCCAGCAGCAAATTCCCAGGGAGGCACGAGCAGTACTTC. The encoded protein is CASSKFPGRHEQYF. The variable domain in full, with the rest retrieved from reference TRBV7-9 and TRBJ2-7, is DTGVSQNPRHKITKRGQNVTFRCDPISEHNRLYWYRQTLGQGPEFLTYFQNEAQLEKSRLLSDRFSAERPKGSFSTLEIQRTEQGDSAMYLCASSKFPGRHEQYFGPGTRLTVT.

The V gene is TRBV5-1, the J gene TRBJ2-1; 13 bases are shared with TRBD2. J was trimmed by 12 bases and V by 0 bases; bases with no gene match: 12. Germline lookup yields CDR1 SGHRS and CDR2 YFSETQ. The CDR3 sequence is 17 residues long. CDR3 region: CASSLASTSGRVEGQFF. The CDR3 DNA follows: TGCGCCAGCAGCTTGGCCTCCACTAGCGGGAGGGTGGAGGGGCAGTTCTTC.

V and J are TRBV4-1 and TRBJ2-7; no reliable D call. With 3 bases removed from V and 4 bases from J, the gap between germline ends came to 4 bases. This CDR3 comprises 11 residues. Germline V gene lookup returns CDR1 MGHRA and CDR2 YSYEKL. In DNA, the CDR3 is TGCGCCAGCAGCCACCCTTACGAGCAGTACTTC. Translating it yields CASSHPYEQYF.

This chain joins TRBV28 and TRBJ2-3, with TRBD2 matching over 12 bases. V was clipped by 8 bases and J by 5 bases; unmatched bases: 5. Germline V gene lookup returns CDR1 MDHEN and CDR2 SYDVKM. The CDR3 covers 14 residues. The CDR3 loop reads CASRLAGVIDTQYF. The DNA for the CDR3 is TGTGCCAGCCGACTAGCGGGGGTCATAGATACGCAGTATTTT. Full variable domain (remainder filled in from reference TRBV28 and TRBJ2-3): DVKVTQSSRYLVKRTGEKVFLECVQDMDHENMFWYRQDPGLGLRLIYFSYDVKMKEKGDIPEGYSVSREKKERFSLILESASTNQTSMYLCASRLAGVIDTQYFGPGTRLTVL.

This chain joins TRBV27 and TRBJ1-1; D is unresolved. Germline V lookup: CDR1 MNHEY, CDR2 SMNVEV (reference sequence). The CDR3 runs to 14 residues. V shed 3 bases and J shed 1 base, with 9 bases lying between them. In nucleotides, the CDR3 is TGTGCCAGCAGTTTCCAGATCAGGAACACTGAAGCTTTCTTT. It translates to CASSFQIRNTEAFF.

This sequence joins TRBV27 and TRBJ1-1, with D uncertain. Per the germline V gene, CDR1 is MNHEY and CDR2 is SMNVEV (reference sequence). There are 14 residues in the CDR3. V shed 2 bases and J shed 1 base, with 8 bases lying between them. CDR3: CASSLGPRNTEAFF. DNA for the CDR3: TGTGCCAGCAGTTTAGGCCCTCGGAACACTGAAGCTTTCTTT.

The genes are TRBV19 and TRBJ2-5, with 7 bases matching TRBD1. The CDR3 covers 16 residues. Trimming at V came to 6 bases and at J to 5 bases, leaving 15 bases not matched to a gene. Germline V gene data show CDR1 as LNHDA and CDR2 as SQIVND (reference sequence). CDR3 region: CASRGRGTVRAETQYF. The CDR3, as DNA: TGTGCCAGTAGGGGTAGGGGGACAGTGAGGGCGGAGACCCAGTACTTC.

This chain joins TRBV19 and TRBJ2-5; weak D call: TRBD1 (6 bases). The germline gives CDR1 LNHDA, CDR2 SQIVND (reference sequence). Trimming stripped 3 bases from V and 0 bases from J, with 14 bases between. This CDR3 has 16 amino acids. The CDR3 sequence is CASSIAAGVNQETQYF. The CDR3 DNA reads TGTGCCAGTAGTATCGCGGCAGGGGTAAACCAAGAGACCCAGTACTTC.

In DNA, the CDR3 is TGCGCCAGCAGCCGGCAGGGTTGGGTCTTAAATGGAAACACCATATATTTT. Amino acids: CASSRQGWVLNGNTIYF. The chain carries TRBV4-1 and TRBJ1-3; a weak D match, TRBD1 (5 bases). Trimming removed 4 bases at V and 3 bases at J, with 19 bases between. The CDR3 length is 17 residues. Per the germline V gene, CDR1 is MGHRA and CDR2 is YSYEKL.

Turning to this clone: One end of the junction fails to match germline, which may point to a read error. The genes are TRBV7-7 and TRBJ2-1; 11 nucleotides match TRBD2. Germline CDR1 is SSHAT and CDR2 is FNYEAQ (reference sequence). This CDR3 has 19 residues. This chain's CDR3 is CASSQYPPVAGGLEAEQFF. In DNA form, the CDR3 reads TGTGCTAGCAGTCAATACCCACCCGTAGCGGGGGGGCTTGAAGCTGAGCAGTTCTTC.